One sample yielded the 20 T cell receptor beta chains listed below, sequenced in a study of early stage breast cancer tumors (dated by TCRdb to 2016 to 2017). The library was prepared using the immunoSEQ multiplex PCR assay. This immuneACCESS table, as held by TCRdb, lists in-frame sequences with V and J called but not all clones. Of the missing ones, under half trace to an unresolved V gene in checked studies; the others have no known cause. The sample contains around 50,000 clones, about 80% of them found a single time. The top ten hold around 1.5% of the sample. The sample consisted of blood. Source of these receptors: a person aged 45 to 60 with breast cancer.

The CDR3, as DNA: TGTGCCAGCAGCCCTTACGGCCCGTATAATTCACCCCTCCACTTT. This codes for CASSPYGPYNSPLHF. V and J are TRBV5-5 and TRBJ1-6; no clear D. Trimming cost V 4 bases and J 4 bases, with 12 bases left between them. This CDR3 spans 15 amino acids. CDR1 and CDR2 from the germline V gene are SGHKS and YYEKEE (reference sequence).

V usage is TRBV19 and J usage is TRBJ2-7, with a possible D match to TRBD1 (6 bases). The V end was cut by 9 bases, the J end by 1 base, with 16 bases between. Germline CDR1 reads LNHDA; CDR2 reads SQIVND (reference sequence). The CDR3 covers 14 residues. The CDR3 DNA is TGTGCCAGCGCCGGGACACGGTCGTCCTACGAGCAGTACTTC. The encoded protein is CASAGTRSSYEQYF.

The chain employs TRBV9 and TRBJ2-3, with D unresolved. This CDR3 region has 13 residues. With 1 base removed from V and 4 bases from J, the gap between germline ends came to 7 bases. Germline CDR1 reads SGDLS; CDR2 reads YYNGEE. This chain's CDR3 is CASSVTWADTQYF. The CDR3 bases are TGTGCCAGCAGCGTAACCTGGGCAGATACGCAGTATTTT.

The V call is TRBV28, the J call TRBJ2-3; D gene uncertain. Germline CDR1 reads MDHEN; CDR2 reads SYDVKM. V lost 5 bases to trimming and J lost 12 bases, with 12 bases between them. The CDR3 consists of 11 residues. CDR3 DNA sequence: TGTGCCAGCAGTCGGACCTTCAAACAGTATTTT. Translation: CASSRTFKQYF.

The chain employs TRBV19 and TRBJ1-5; no reliable D call. The CDR3 runs 12 residues. Deletions cut 5 bases from V and 7 bases from J, with 9 bases between. Germline V gives CDR1 LNHDA, CDR2 SQIVND (reference sequence). The CDR3 DNA reads as TGTGCCAGTAGTGGATTTGAGCAGCCCCAGCATTTT. Protein sequence: CASSGFEQPQHF.

The chain recombines TRBV9 with TRBJ2-5, with 7 bases matching TRBD1. The germline V gene has CDR1 SGDLS and CDR2 YYNGEE. The length of the CDR3 is 15 residues. Germline trimming cut 0 bases from V and 3 bases from J; bases unmatched to any gene: 5. The CDR3 here is CASSVGGRGKETQYF. The CDR3 coding sequence is TGTGCCAGCAGCGTAGGGGGCAGGGGGAAAGAGACCCAGTACTTC.

This chain links TRBV7-9 with TRBJ2-7, with D possibly TRBD2 on 6 matching bases. The CDR3 totals 14 residues. Germline V gene sequence: CDR1 SEHNR, CDR2 FQNEAQ (reference sequence). V lost 3 bases and J 3 bases, leaving 12 bases between the germline ends. DNA for the CDR3: TGTGCCAGCAGCTTGGGGGGTATCGACTACGAGCAGTACTTC. Its translation: CASSLGGIDYEQYF.

J is TRBJ2-1 and V is TRBV7-9, with TRBD2 matching over 7 bases. CDR3 size: 15 residues. CDR1 SEHNR and CDR2 FQNEAQ come from the germline V gene (reference sequence). V shed 5 bases and J 12 bases; nucleotides not matched to a gene: 16. CDR3: CASSPGGLGQWGQFF. The CDR3 coding sequence is TGTGCCAGCAGCCCCGGCGGACTAGGGCAATGGGGGCAGTTCTTC.

The chain links TRBV27 to TRBJ2-1; TRBD2 might be the D (6 bases). The CDR3 length is 16 residues. CDR1 is MNHEY and CDR2 is SMNVEV in the germline V gene (reference sequence). Between the trimmed V and J ends, which lost 5 bases and 0 bases, there was a span of 14 bases. The CDR3 DNA reads as TGTGCCAGCAGTAAAAGGGACTTTATCTCCTACAATGAGCAGTTCTTC. Translation: CASSKRDFISYNEQFF.

V usage is TRBV2 and J usage is TRBJ1-2; no clear D. This CDR3 is built from 15 residues. Trimming removed 7 bases at V and 7 bases at J, with 22 bases between. CDR1 is SNHLY, CDR2 FYNNEI, per germline. The CDR3 nucleotides are TGTGCCAGCAACCCTAGGGCCCACCCTCACTTTGGCTACACCTTC. Its translation is CASNPRAHPHFGYTF. Full variable domain (rest looked up from reference TRBV2 and TRBJ1-2): EPEVTQTPSHQVTQMGQEVILRCVPISNHLYFYWYRQILGQKVEFLVSFYNNEISEKSEIFDDQFSVERPDGSNFTLKIRSTKLEDSAMYFCASNPRAHPHFGYTFGSGTRLTVV.

The CDR3, as DNA: TGTGCCAGCAGTCCGTTGGACAGGGGCAATCAGCCCCAGCATTTT. As protein: CASSPLDRGNQPQHF. The chain uses TRBV6-5 and TRBJ1-5; 8 bases map to TRBD1. The CDR3 length is 15 residues. CDR1 and CDR2 from the germline V gene are MNHEY and SVGAGI. V was clipped by 5 bases and J by 2 bases; unmatched bases: 5.

V gene TRBV30 combines with J gene TRBJ2-1, with 7 bases identical to TRBD2. The V gene's germline CDR1 is GTSNPN and CDR2 SVGIG (reference sequence). The CDR3 spans 14 residues. The J segment lost 4 bases and the V segment lost 4 bases, leaving 7 bases of the junction unmatched. The CDR3 is CAWMGGVRYNEQFF. CDR3 nucleotides: TGTGCCTGGATGGGGGGGGTTCGTTACAATGAGCAGTTCTTC.

This rearrangement joins TRBV2 to TRBJ1-2; the D gene is possibly TRBD1 (5 bases). The CDR3 sequence is 12 residues long. Between the trimmed V and J ends, which lost 6 bases and 5 bases, there was a span of 10 bases. Germline assignment: CDR1 SNHLY and CDR2 FYNNEI. In DNA, the CDR3 is TGTGCCAGCAGACCCGACAGTTATGGCTACACCTTC. Its protein product is CASRPDSYGYTF.

The V and J genes are TRBV6-1 and TRBJ2-7; D possibly matches TRBD1 or TRBD2 (6 bases each). The CDR3 has 15 residues. The germline gives CDR1 MNHNS, CDR2 SASEGT. The V end lost 2 bases, the J end lost 3 bases, and 14 bases lay between the germline ends. This CDR3 reads CASSERGDWGYEQYF. The CDR3 DNA reads as TGTGCCAGCAGTGAAAGGGGGGACTGGGGCTACGAGCAGTACTTC.

The chain links TRBV6-5 to TRBJ2-1; perhaps D is TRBD1 or TRBD2 (5 bases each). Trimming took off 4 bases at V and 2 bases at J, with 9 bases between the two ends. Germline V gene sequence: CDR1 MNHEY, CDR2 SVGAGI. The CDR3 has 14 amino acids. The CDR3 nucleotides read TGTGCCAGCAGTTCGAGGGGCCCCTACAATGAGCAGTTCTTC. The encoded protein is CASSSRGPYNEQFF.

This chain joins TRBV19 and TRBJ2-5; D not certain. Germline CDR1 reads LNHDA; CDR2 reads SQIVND (reference sequence). The V end lost 3 bases, the J end lost 7 bases, and 15 bases lay between the germline ends. CDR3 length equals 14 residues. The DNA for the CDR3 is TGTGCCAGTAGTATGGTAAATAGGGCCGGGACCCAGTACTTC. Its protein product is CASSMVNRAGTQYF.

The chain is built from TRBV7-9 and TRBJ2-5; unclear D gene. Trimming left V 2 bases short and J 2 bases short, with 15 bases between. CDR3 size: 16 residues. The germline CDR1 and CDR2 sequences are SEHNR and FQNEAQ (reference sequence). In DNA form, the CDR3 reads TGTGCCAGCAGCTTAAGGATAACTACAACTCAAGAGACCCAGTACTTC. Translating it yields CASSLRITTTQETQYF.

V gene TRBV19 combines with J gene TRBJ2-3, with 14 nucleotides matching TRBD2. The CDR3 covers 14 residues. V was clipped by 10 bases and J by 4 bases; unmatched bases: 4. CDR1 LNHDA and CDR2 SQIVND come from the germline V gene (reference sequence). Here the CDR3 reads CATGLAGGSDTQYF. Here the CDR3 DNA reads TGTGCCACCGGACTAGCGGGGGGTTCAGATACGCAGTATTTT.

This chain joins TRBV19 and TRBJ2-1; 12 nucleotides agree with TRBD2. Trimming took 0 bases from V and 7 from J; bases not matched to a gene: 7. This CDR3 spans 17 amino acids. Germline assignment: CDR1 LNHDA and CDR2 SQIVND (reference sequence). CDR3 nucleotides: TGTGCCAGTAGTATAGATCTTGGACTAGCGGGACGGAATGAGCAGTTCTTC. Its translation is CASSIDLGLAGRNEQFF.

This clone has more than one count but fewer than ten. This chain uses TRBV19 with TRBJ2-7, with TRBD2 identical over 7 bases. J was trimmed by 3 bases and V by 1 base; bases with no gene match: 6. Germline V lookup: CDR1 LNHDA, CDR2 SQIVND (reference sequence). The CDR3 has 15 amino acids. The CDR3 DNA reads as TGTGCCAGTAGTATAGGGTCGGGGGGAAACTACGAGCAGTACTTC. Residues: CASSIGSGGNYEQYF.